The clone carrying this T cell receptor (beta chain) has only a few counts. The data originate from a study of blood T cell repertoires in COVID-19. As for the study in general: From the United States, Italy and Spain came samples of acute and convalescent COVID-19. T cells, B-cell-depleted T cells, or PBMCs supplied cDNA or gDNA.

Profiled with immunoSEQ multiplex PCR; TCRdb holds only in-frame clones, not every one. This sample yields under 200,000 clones, of which 80% are seen a single time; roughly 6.8% belongs to the top ten. The CDR3 totals 13 residues. The germline CDR1 and CDR2 sequences are LNHDA and SQIVND (reference sequence). Trimming cost V 5 bases and J 5 bases; bases outside gene matches: 4. The sequencing input was peripheral blood. J is TRBJ1-1 and V is TRBV19; 8 positions match TRBD1. This clonotype was sampled from a man between 70 and 80 years old with active or convalescent COVID-19. CDR3 region: CASSEQGVTEAFF. CDR3 in DNA: TGTGCCAGTAGTGAACAGGGGGTTACTGAAGCTTTCTTT.